The source of this T cell receptor beta chain is a study of shared clonotypes between healthy human individuals. The table came from immunoSEQ multiplex PCR; TCRdb's copy has only in-frame clones and leaves some out. Found here are 2 million to 3 million clones, approximately 94% of them singletons; the top ten hold roughly 0.15%. This clone was detected only once. V lost 4 bases, J lost 2 bases, and 11 bases stayed unmatched. The CDR3 is 17 amino acids. Germline V gives CDR1 SNHLY, CDR2 FYNNEI. Sequenced input: naive CD4+ T cells sorted from blood. Stated subset: CD45RA+ positively selected. The source of this sequence is a man aged 18 to 29 in good health. V gene TRBV2 combines with J gene TRBJ1-1; 9 bases map to TRBD1. The CDR3 DNA follows: TGTGCCAGCAGTGTTCTGGGACAGGGCTTCCCTAACACTGAAGCTTTCTTT. As protein: CASSVLGQGFPNTEAFF.